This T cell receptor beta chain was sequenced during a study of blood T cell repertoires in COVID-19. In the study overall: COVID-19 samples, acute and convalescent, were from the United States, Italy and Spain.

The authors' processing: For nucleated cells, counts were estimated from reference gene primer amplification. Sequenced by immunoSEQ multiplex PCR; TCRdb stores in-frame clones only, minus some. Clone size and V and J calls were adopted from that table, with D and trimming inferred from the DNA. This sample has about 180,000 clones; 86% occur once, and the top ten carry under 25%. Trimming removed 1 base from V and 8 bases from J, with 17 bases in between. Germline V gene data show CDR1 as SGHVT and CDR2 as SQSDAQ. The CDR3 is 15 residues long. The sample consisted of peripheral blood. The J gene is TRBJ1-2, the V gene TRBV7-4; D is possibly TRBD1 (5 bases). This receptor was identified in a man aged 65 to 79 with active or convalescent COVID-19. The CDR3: CASSLVGGQGGGYTF. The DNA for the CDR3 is TGTGCCAGCAGCTTAGTAGGCGGCCAGGGAGGCGGCTACACCTTC.